The clone carrying this TCR beta chain was counted ten times or more. What it binds is not known. These data belong to a study of T cells in Graves' hyperthyroidism and ophthalmopathy. Study-wide results and caveats: In simple terms, a model built on 13 V-J features told ophthalmopathy apart from stable hyperthyroidism.

The germline CDR1 and CDR2 sequences are WSHSY and SAAADI. The CDR3 is made up of 13 amino acids. V dropped 5 bases and J dropped 5; count of bases not matched to a gene: 3. The source material, RNA transcripts, was used to amplify TCR beta CDR3 regions. HTBI primers were employed in a first-round RT-PCR of the TCR CDR3. One entry per CDR3 protein, called by TCRdb with MiXCR from the multiplex PCR reads. The sample contains around 370,000 distinct CDR3 sequences, roughly 18% of which appear only once. Specimen: blood. The TCR was taken from a man between 18 and 35 years old with Graves' ophthalmopathy. V usage is TRBV10-2 and J usage is TRBJ2-7; 10 bases fit TRBD1. The CDR3, as DNA: TGCGCCAGCAGTCGGACAGGGGGGGACGAGCAGTACTTC. Translating gives CASSRTGGDEQYF.